These 10 T cell receptor beta chains came from one sample sequenced in a study of response to subunit inactivated influenza vaccine. In TCRdb, the RT-PCR reads were re-called with MiXCR into one record per CDR3 protein. The data show 450,000 to 600,000 distinct CDR3 sequences, with approximately 7.2% seen just once and around 13% held by the top ten. The sequenced sample was PBMCs from blood, obtained around 2 years after vaccination. These receptors originate from a man aged 50-75 years who received an inactivated influenza vaccine.

This clonotype was counted at least ten times. The rearrangement joins TRBV6-5 to TRBJ2-3; 11 bases align to TRBD2. In germline, CDR1 is MNHEY, CDR2 SVGAGI. The CDR3 is 16 residues long. V dropped 2 bases and J dropped 4; count of bases not matched to a gene: 5. DNA of the CDR3: TGTGCCAGCAGTTACCTTTTAGCGGGGGGGCCAGATACGCAGTATTTT. As protein: CASSYLLAGGPDTQYF.

This clonotype was recorded at least ten times. The chain joins TRBV20-1 to TRBJ1-6, with unresolved D. The ends were cut back, 1 base at V and 14 bases at J, with 15 bases in the middle. Germline assignment: CDR1 DFQATT and CDR2 SNEGSKA (reference sequence). This CDR3 has 13 amino acids. CDR3 amino acids: CSARGDSLGALHF. As DNA, the CDR3 is TGCAGTGCTAGAGGGGATAGCCTCGGGGCCCTCCACTTT.

This clonotype was counted between two and nine times. The CDR3 coding sequence is TGTGCCAGCAGCCTATCGGAAAACACCATATATTTT. Its translation: CASSLSENTIYF. J is TRBJ1-3 and V is TRBV3-1; D remains unclear. The CDR3 totals 12 residues. CDR1 is LGHDT and CDR2 is YNNKEL in the germline V gene (reference sequence). V was clipped by 4 bases and J by 6 bases, with 7 bases between them.

This chain connects TRBV15 to TRBJ2-7; D is unresolved. The V end lost 0 bases, the J end lost 2 bases, and 5 bases lay between the germline ends. Germline V gene data show CDR1 as LNHNV and CDR2 as YYDKDF (reference sequence). The CDR3 spans 13 residues. For the CDR3, the DNA is TGTGCCACCAGCAGAGAGTCAGCCTACGAGCAGTACTTC. This encodes CATSRESAYEQYF.

This clonotype was recorded at least ten times. CDR3 DNA sequence: TGCGCCAGCAGCCTTGGGCCCGGGTCTAGCGGGGGCCACAACACCGGGGAGCTGTTTTTT. It translates to CASSLGPGSSGGHNTGELFF. The J gene is TRBJ2-2, the V gene TRBV5-1; TRBD2 aligns across 10 bases. The ends lost 4 bases at V and 2 bases at J; junction bases unmatched: 17. Looked up from germline, CDR1 is SGHRS and CDR2 is YFSETQ. The CDR3 sequence is 20 residues long.

The sample holds many counts of this clonotype. A read error may produce the germline difference seen at one junction end. The J gene is TRBJ2-5, the V gene TRBV6-1, with 7 bases fitting TRBD2. Per germline, CDR1 MNHNS and CDR2 SASEGT. This CDR3 has 16 residues. CDR3 sequence: CASSPTGGGSQVTQYF. The CDR3, as DNA: TGTGCCAGCAGCCCCACTGGCGGGGGATCGCAAGTGACCCAGTACTTC.

The V and J genes are TRBV7-2 and TRBJ2-3, with D unresolved. The CDR3 spans 16 residues. V lost 4 bases and J 0 bases, leaving 14 bases between the germline ends. Germline V CDR1 and CDR2: SGHTA, FQGNSA. CDR3 nucleotides: TGTGCCAGCAGCTCCCTTCCTAAGGCTAGCACAGATACGCAGTATTTT. As protein: CASSSLPKASTDTQYF. Combining the CDR3 with reference TRBV7-2 and TRBJ2-3 gives the whole variable domain GAGVSQSPSNKVTEKGKDVELRCDPISGHTALYWYRQSLGQGLEFLIYFQGNSAPDKSGLPSDRFSAERTGGSVSTLTIQRTQQEDSAVYLCASSSLPKASTDTQYFGPGTRLTVL.

Ten or more counts support this clonotype. This chain connects TRBV5-1 to TRBJ2-2; TRBD1 matches 9 bases. Per germline, CDR1 SGHRS and CDR2 YFSETQ. With 2 bases clipped from V and 0 bases from J, the junction kept 2 bases outside the gene matches. CDR3 length: 16 amino acids. The CDR3 protein is CASSLTGGANTGELFF. The CDR3 DNA is TGCGCCAGCAGCTTAACAGGGGGCGCGAACACCGGGGAGCTGTTTTTT.

The chain employs TRBV30 and TRBJ1-5, with D perhaps matching TRBD1 (6 bases). There are 15 residues in the CDR3. Germline assignment: CDR1 GTSNPN and CDR2 SVGIG (reference sequence). V lost 1 base, J lost 4 bases, and 14 bases lay in between. The CDR3 DNA is TGTGCCTGGAGTGCCCGGGGCAGGGGTAATCAGCCCCAGCATTTT. Protein sequence: CAWSARGRGNQPQHF.

This clonotype occurred a few times. This rearrangement joins TRBV20-1 to TRBJ2-7; 10 bases line up with TRBD2. Germline CDR1 and CDR2: DFQATT and SNEGSKA (reference sequence). CDR3 length equals 14 residues. V gave up 3 bases and J gave up 3 bases; unmatched junction bases: 5. The CDR3, as DNA: TGCAGTGCTAGCGAAGCGGGAGGGTTCTACGAGCAGTACTTC. Its protein is CSASEAGGFYEQYF.